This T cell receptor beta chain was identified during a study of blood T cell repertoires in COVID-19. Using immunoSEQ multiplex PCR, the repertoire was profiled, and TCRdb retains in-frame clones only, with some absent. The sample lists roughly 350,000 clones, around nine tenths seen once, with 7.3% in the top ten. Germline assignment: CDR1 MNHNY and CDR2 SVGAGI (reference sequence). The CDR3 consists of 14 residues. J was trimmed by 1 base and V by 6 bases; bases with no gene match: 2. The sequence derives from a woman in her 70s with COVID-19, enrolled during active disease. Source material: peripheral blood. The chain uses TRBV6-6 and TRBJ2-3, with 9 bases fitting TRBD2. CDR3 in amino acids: CASSRGGGTDTQYF. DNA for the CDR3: TGTGCCAGCAGCCGCGGGGGGGGCACAGATACGCAGTATTTT.